The source of this TCR beta chain is a study of shared clonotypes between healthy human individuals. Overall study: The donor group consisted of a couple of women and three men, aged 18 to 49.

Details on this clone: Its antigen is currently unknown. One end of the junction fails to match germline, which may point to a read error.

Study results and caveats: Clonotype sharing among donors, it was expected, would be affected by sequencing depth. Memory subsets had estimated richness that was generally smaller than that of naive subsets.

The naive CD8 population came from CD45RO-negative cells selected for CCR7, without terminally differentiated effector memory CD45RA+ cells. The CDR3 runs 15 residues. The germline CDR1 and CDR2 sequences are SSHAT and FNYEAQ (reference sequence). The table came from immunoSEQ multiplex PCR; TCRdb's copy has only in-frame clones and leaves some out. The repertoire includes some 2 million clones, around 96% of them detected once, and approximately 1% sits in the top ten. The chain recombines TRBV7-7 with TRBJ2-7; TRBD2 matches at 14 bases. The origin of this receptor is a man younger than 30 in good health. The sequencing sample was made of naive CD8+ T cells sorted from blood. In nucleotides, the CDR3 is TGTGCTAGCAGCCCCGGGACTAGCGGGAGTTACGAGCAGTACTTC. Encoded protein: CASSPGTSGSYEQYF.